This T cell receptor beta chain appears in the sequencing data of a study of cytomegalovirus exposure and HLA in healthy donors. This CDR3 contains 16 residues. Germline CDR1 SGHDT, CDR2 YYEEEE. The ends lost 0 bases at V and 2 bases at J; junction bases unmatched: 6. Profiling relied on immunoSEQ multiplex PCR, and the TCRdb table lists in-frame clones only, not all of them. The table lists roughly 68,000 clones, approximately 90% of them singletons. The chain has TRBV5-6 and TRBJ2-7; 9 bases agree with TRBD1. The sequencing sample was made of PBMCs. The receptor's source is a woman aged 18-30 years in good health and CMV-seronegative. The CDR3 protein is CASSLGTGAHPYEQYF. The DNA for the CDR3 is TGTGCCAGCAGCTTGGGGACAGGGGCCCATCCCTACGAGCAGTACTTC.